What follows is one TCR beta chain and its context. Its antigen remains undetermined. Nothing much larger sits one base from this clone, and base qualities are not available. The sample comes from a study of T cells in Graves' hyperthyroidism and ophthalmopathy (dated by TCRdb to the late 2010s). Study-wide context: Peripheral blood samples were taken at initial diagnosis, before any treatment was given. The 100 or so discovery patients were randomly split 7:3 into training and test sets. The paper describes TCR Vbeta CDR3 sequencing of more than 120 peripheral blood samples, made up of roughly 40 ophthalmopathy patients, some 80 hyperthyroidism patients and 17 progressor patients. To identify distinguishing TCR V-J signatures, a discovery cohort of some 99 patients was used, comprising 40 to 45 with Graves' ophthalmopathy and approximately 58 with stable Graves' hyperthyroidism. Thyroid tissue and blood T-cell repertoires from about 6 Graves' hyperthyroidism patients were also compared in the study. After sampling, hyperthyroidism patients received methimazole starting at 30 mg daily, and ophthalmopathy patients received high-dose intravenous methylprednisolone. Whether ophthalmopathy could be predicted prospectively was tested in an independent validation cohort made up of some 20 hyperthyroidism patients plus 17 patients who later progressed to ophthalmopathy.

Overall study outcomes, separate from this receptor: No statistical method was used to set the sample size in advance, and investigators knew the group allocation. Most expanded thyroid clonotypes (frequency above 0.001) were also detected in blood, suggesting blood repertoires may reflect thyroid immune responses. In cross-validation, a model built on a 13 V-J signature told ophthalmopathy apart from stable hyperthyroidism with approximately 90% sensitivity and about 81% specificity, and in testing the same model reached 80%/75%. In validation, progression to ophthalmopathy was predicted by the model with roughly 71% sensitivity and 72.22% specificity, a median of around 5.9 months before onset.

CDR1 and CDR2 were assigned from the germline V gene (reference sequence) as DFQATT and SNEGSKA. Inclusive of the bounding cysteine and phenylalanine, the CDR3 is 16 residues long. Just CDR3 DNA is preserved here, 48 bases in frame from base 1. V gives up 0 bases and J gives up 1 base, and the segment between their germline ends measures 13 bases. The TCR beta CDR3 regions were amplified from RNA transcripts. For the first round of RT-PCR on the TCR CDR3, the HTBI primer set was used together with the Qiagen OneStep RT-PCR kit. A second multiplex PCR round built the libraries, followed by size selection and purification. Libraries were sequenced paired-end with 100 bp reads on an Illumina HiSeq2000. In the paper's pipeline: SOAPnuke was used to process the raw data, throwing out any read that contained adapters or uncalled bases, had a mean Phred below 15, or lacked an exact constant-primer or identifier match. COPE v1.2.5 was used to merge high-quality paired reads, and clonotypes were defined as unique nucleotide sequences. MiTCR v1.1 was used to align the clonotypes against IMGT TRBV, TRBD and TRBJ reference segments. The analysis included only V-J combinations with a frequency above 0.0001, which together covered 99.2% of the repertoires. A TCS score was defined as the ratio between F50 (clonal expansion) and ExV (chaos), using BLOSUM62-based TCRdist between CDR3 peptides within each V-J. Welch's t-statistics and random forest reduced fewer than 550 V-J features to fewer than 15, which were used in a naive Bayes classifier (R e1071). Using fastp trimming at Q25 and MiXCR clonotype assembly, TCRdb reanalyzed the public sequencing data and kept in-frame beta chains. A single entry per CDR3 protein holds the most common genes and DNA from its merged rows. TCRdb's processing, not the authors' own work, is the source of the V and J calls. The sample table records fewer than 650,000 distinct CDR3 sequences; roughly 13% of these occur just once. The ten largest clones capture approximately 5.7% of the sample.

Hyperthyroidism patients were newly diagnosed, had a disease duration of under 2 months, and were aged 18 to 65 years. Any patient with an uncontrolled infection, another autoimmune disease, pregnancy or lactation was excluded. Diagnoses were established on the basis of clinical symptoms, serum thyroxine and TRAb, thyroid ultrasound, and orbital computed tomography. Blood from progressor patients was collected at the time of first diagnosis with hyperthyroidism, before any ophthalmopathy symptoms had appeared. PBMCs were isolated from about 10 ml of fresh peripheral blood by Ficoll-Paque density gradient centrifugation. Progressor patients were first diagnosed with Graves' hyperthyroidism and then developed ophthalmopathy during follow-up. Total RNA was extracted using Trizol reagent, and RNA quality was assessed on an Agilent 2100 Bioanalyzer.

The chain is assembled from TRBV20-1 and TRBJ2-4; the D gene cannot be resolved reliably. This receptor was obtained from a woman aged 25 to 39 with Graves' hyperthyroidism that later progressed to Graves' ophthalmopathy. Sequenced material: blood. The CDR3 amino acid sequence is: CSARDPRGGAKNIQYF. The nucleotides read TGCAGTGCTAGAGATCCACGAGGTGGGGCCAAAAACATTCAGTACTTC.